Presented here are 16 T cell receptor beta chains from one specimen sequenced in a study of OX40 agonist ivuxolimab in advanced cancers. This table comes from immunoSEQ multiplex PCR, and its TCRdb copy is limited to in-frame clones, with some not included. The sample yields about 84,000 clones, over 85% seen once. The sample consisted of CD4+ or CD8+ T cells sorted from blood, taken in a trial of the OX40 agonist ivuxolimab. Receptors were obtained from an adult with an advanced solid tumor such as melanoma, head and neck, liver or kidney cancer.

The J gene is TRBJ2-7, the V gene TRBV2; D might be TRBD1 (5 bases). Trimming took off 2 bases at V and 0 bases at J, with 8 bases between the two ends. Germline CDR1 SNHLY, CDR2 FYNNEI. The CDR3 contains 14 residues. The CDR3 nucleotides read TGTGCCAGCAGTGAACAGGGTAGCTCCTACGAGCAGTACTTC. Residues: CASSEQGSSYEQYF.

This clone was observed once. The J gene is TRBJ2-1, the V gene TRBV5-1; 12 bases map to TRBD2. With V trimmed by 2 bases and J by 0 bases, 3 bases remained unmatched. Germline assignment: CDR1 SGHRS and CDR2 YFSETQ. The CDR3 length is 17 residues. The CDR3 DNA sequence: TGCGCCAGCAGCTTAGCGACTAGCGGGAGCTCCTACAATGAGCAGTTCTTC. Amino acid sequence: CASSLATSGSSYNEQFF.

V gene TRBV19 combines with J gene TRBJ1-2; a weak D match, TRBD1 (5 bases). Trimming pared 5 bases from V and 3 bases from J, leaving 13 bases between. CDR3 length: 14 amino acids. Germline V CDR1 and CDR2: LNHDA, SQIVND (reference sequence). Written as DNA, the CDR3 is TGTGCCAGTAGTGACCTGGGACCTTACTATGGCTACACCTTC. Its protein product is CASSDLGPYYGYTF. The variable domain in full, with the rest retrieved from reference TRBV19 and TRBJ1-2, is DGGITQSPKYLFRKEGQNVTLSCEQNLNHDAMYWYRQDPGQGLRLIYYSQIVNDFQKGDIAEGYSVSREKKESFPLTVTSAQKNPTAFYLCASSDLGPYYGYTFGSGTRLTVV.

J is TRBJ2-2 and V is TRBV5-1, with 13 bases matching TRBD2. CDR1 and CDR2 from the germline V gene are SGHRS and YFSETQ. The CDR3 consists of 18 residues. The V and J ends lost 0 bases and 6 bases, in that order; junction bases with no gene match: 8. This CDR3 reads CASSLVGTSGTRAGELFF. The CDR3 DNA reads TGCGCCAGCAGCTTGGTGGGGACTAGCGGGACCAGGGCCGGGGAGCTGTTTTTT.

The chain links TRBV6-6 to TRBJ2-7, with D perhaps matching TRBD1 (6 bases). The germline V gene has CDR1 MNHNY and CDR2 SVGAGI (reference sequence). There are 12 residues in the CDR3. V lost 3 bases, J lost 5 bases, and 8 bases lay in between. CDR3 nucleotide sequence: TGTGCCAGCAGTTATAACAGGGACGAGCAGTACTTC. This translates into CASSYNRDEQYF.

This sequence joins TRBV11-3 and TRBJ2-5; either TRBD1 or TRBD2 may supply D (5 bases each). The CDR3 spans 12 residues. The V and J ends lost 0 bases and 7 bases respectively, with 6 bases between them. Germline CDR1 is SGHNT and CDR2 is YENEEA. The CDR3 DNA is TGTGCCAGCAGCTTAGATGGGGGGACCCAGTACTTC. Residues: CASSLDGGTQYF.

This clone has just one count. This sequence joins TRBV6-1 and TRBJ2-7, with 9 nucleotides matching TRBD2. This CDR3 region has 14 residues. CDR1 and CDR2 from the germline V gene are MNHNS and SASEGT. The V segment lost 4 bases and the J segment 0 bases; nucleotides outside the gene matches: 1. CDR3 in DNA: TGTGCCAGCAGTGCTAGCGGGACCTCCTACGAGCAGTACTTC. This sequence encodes CASSASGTSYEQYF.

V usage is TRBV9 and J usage is TRBJ2-7; no clear D gene. This CDR3 spans 14 amino acids. The germline CDR1 and CDR2 sequences are SGDLS and YYNGEE. V gave up 0 bases and J gave up 1 base, with 8 bases separating them. This chain's CDR3 is CASSVDPHSYEQYF. The CDR3 nucleotides are TGTGCCAGCAGCGTAGACCCGCATTCCTACGAGCAGTACTTC.

The chain recombines TRBV30 with TRBJ2-7, with D possibly being TRBD2 (5 bases). Trimming took 7 bases from V and 0 from J, leaving 19 bases between them. This CDR3 has 15 amino acids. The germline V gene has CDR1 GTSNPN and CDR2 SVGIG (reference sequence). CDR3 amino acids: CAYTRRFLSSYEQYF. The CDR3 DNA sequence: TGTGCCTACACGAGGAGGTTCCTGAGCTCCTACGAGCAGTACTTC.

The rearrangement links TRBV14 to TRBJ2-3; no clear D. Trimming removed 2 bases at V and 0 bases at J, with 3 bases between. Germline CDR1 is SGHDN and CDR2 is FVKESK. This CDR3 comprises 13 residues. In nucleotides, the CDR3 is TGTGCCAGCAGCCAACCTAGCACAGATACGCAGTATTTT. Its translation: CASSQPSTDTQYF.

The chain joins TRBV19 to TRBJ2-5, with 8 bases that match TRBD1. Germline V gene sequence: CDR1 LNHDA, CDR2 SQIVND (reference sequence). With 4 bases clipped from V and 4 bases from J, the junction kept 11 bases outside the gene matches. This CDR3 has 16 residues. The CDR3 loop reads CASSTPRTGMVETQYF. In DNA form, the CDR3 reads TGTGCCAGTAGTACGCCCAGGACAGGGATGGTAGAGACCCAGTACTTC.

The chain links TRBV5-1 to TRBJ1-6; no clear D. This CDR3 region has 15 residues. The V gene's germline CDR1 is SGHRS and CDR2 YFSETQ. V was pared by 1 base and J by 7 bases, with 12 bases between. CDR3 residues: CASSLNVGSNSPLHF. The CDR3 bases are TGCGCCAGCAGCTTGAACGTGGGATCGAATTCACCCCTCCACTTT.

The chain has TRBV30 and TRBJ1-1; D unclear. This CDR3 spans 13 amino acids. Germline loops: CDR1 GTSNPN, CDR2 SVGIG (reference sequence). V lost 3 bases to trimming and J lost 6 bases, with 14 bases between them. DNA for the CDR3: TGTGCCTGGAGCGCTGGGCCGGCCCCTGAAGCTTTCTTT. Translation gives CAWSAGPAPEAFF.

This rearrangement joins TRBV30 to TRBJ2-3, with a weak D call TRBD1 (6 bases). V was cut by 1 base and J by 4 bases, with 18 bases left in between. Germline CDR1 GTSNPN, CDR2 SVGIG (reference sequence). The CDR3 covers 16 residues. The CDR3 loop is CAWSGGTPRGADTQYF. For the CDR3, the DNA is TGTGCCTGGAGTGGGGGCACTCCCAGGGGCGCAGATACGCAGTATTTT.

The chain recombines TRBV7-7 with TRBJ2-1; 9 nucleotides align to TRBD2. The CDR3 runs 17 residues. Germline CDR1 reads SSHAT; CDR2 reads FNYEAQ (reference sequence). Unmatched junction bases numbered 10, after V lost 4 bases and J lost 3 bases. In nucleotides, the CDR3 is TGTGCCAGCAGCTCCCTAGCGGGATTGGACCTCTACAATGAGCAGTTCTTC. It encodes CASSSLAGLDLYNEQFF.

In DNA form, the CDR3 reads TGTGCCAGCAGCCCCCAGGGGGGCCTCCATACGCAGTATTTT. Residues: CASSPQGGLHTQYF. The V call is TRBV13, the J call TRBJ2-3; a possible D gene is TRBD1 (7 bases). Germline lookup yields CDR1 PRHDT and CDR2 FYEKMQ (reference sequence). This CDR3 contains 14 residues. The V gene lost 5 bases and the J gene lost 7 bases, with 16 bases spanning the gap.